This TCR beta chain was documented in a study of CD8+ T cells in alopecia areata. cDNA serving as the sequencing template came from extracted, reverse transcribed RNA. The assay was immunoSEQ multiplex PCR, and TCRdb's table has in-frame clones only and misses some. The table shows over 150,000 clones, with almost 65% occurring only once. This receptor was identified in a human donor with alopecia areata. The sequenced sample was CD4+ T cells sorted from blood, obtained at week 0.

CDR3 loop: CAWRMDRVFPLHF. CDR3 bases: TGTGCCTGGAGGATGGACAGGGTGTTTCCCCTCCACTTT. The rearrangement links TRBV30 to TRBJ1-6; 8 positions agree with TRBD1. The germline V gene encodes CDR1 GTSNPN and CDR2 SVGIG (reference sequence). V was clipped by 3 bases and J by 13 bases; unmatched bases: 8. The CDR3 is 13 amino acids.